The present T cell receptor (beta chain) was sequenced within a study of multiple sclerosis patients with progressive multifocal leukoencephalopathy (dated 2019 in TCRdb). For context, the study as a whole: Peripheral T and B cells were examined in MS patients who developed PML (4 under natalizumab, 1 after alemtuzumab) and in treated patients who did not develop PML. Two patients on natalizumab who later developed PML were tracked over time from before therapy, through 6 and 12 months, up to PML onset. The goal was to find JC virus-specific or public T-cell expansions that arose at the time of PML onset.

Taken with the paper, the label for time point translates to: time of PML onset. The sample's treatment or condition, from its label and the paper: on natalizumab therapy at sampling. PML diagnosis was based on clinical and MRI findings and was confirmed by detection of JC virus DNA in cerebrospinal fluid. Among the natalizumab-treated patients, PML showed up after anywhere between roughly 16 and 60 months of natalizumab therapy. Interferon beta had previously been received by all listed patients, and all PML patients were female. T3 blood samples were collected at the time of PML onset. Isolation of peripheral blood mononuclear cells was performed by Ficoll-Hypaque density gradient centrifugation. Comments on this clone: The clone's antigen remains unknown. No clone much larger than this one lies a single base away; base qualities are absent.

What the work shows at the level of the full study, not this receptor alone: At the time PML developed, no common TRBV or TRBJ gene usage or preferential TRBV-TRBJ pairings were detected. TRB clones with frequency above 0.5% were observed only in PML patients, but the clones expanded at PML onset were found to be already present before and during natalizumab therapy. Because the cohort was small and descriptive, it remained unclear whether the findings reflect JC virus infection or general immunocompromise. In most PML patients, lower normalized Shannon entropy suggested less diverse TRB repertoires, while the natalizumab-treated controls had values close to 1. Analysis was restricted to peripheral blood, although for natalizumab-associated PML, cerebrospinal fluid or brain lymphocytes might be more informative.

The V and J ends are trimmed by 5 bases and 0 bases, leaving 13 bases between them. CDR1 SGHVS and CDR2 FQNEAQ were looked up in the germline V gene. Including the terminal cysteine and phenylalanine, the CDR3 comprises 16 residues. The entry retains the CDR3 DNA only, 48 bases that are in frame from base 1. The immunoSEQ two-step multiplex PCR at survey-level depth was used to amplify TRB CDR3 regions from genomic DNA. Synthetic inline TR CDR3 controls covering all V-J pairings were spiked into each PCR to estimate template counts and remove amplification bias. Reads went through processing to reduce amplification and sequencing bias, and quantification was done against synthetic TR CDR3 analogs. The paper's processing steps were these. Raw data were processed in ImmunoSEQ Analyzer, with out-of-frame sequences and CDR3s containing stop codons removed, and gene names were assigned according to IMGT nomenclature. Normalized Shannon entropy, defined as 1 minus Pielou's evenness, served as the summary measure of repertoire diversity. TRB sequences were considered identical only when V gene, J gene and CDR3 were shared. Public PML clonotypes were CDR3s shared by two or more PML-onset samples but absent earlier, in controls, and in public databases. Skylign with the observed count method was used to analyze CDR3 amino acid composition at each position. The table comes from immuneACCESS by way of TCRdb, which keeps in-frame sequences with V and J called. Part of the clones is missing from these tables; in studies checked, under half for an unresolved V gene and the rest for unknown reasons. V and J calls and clone size are copied from that table; D and trimming were computed from the DNA. Across this sample there are tens of thousands of clones, with approximately 89% seen only once. The ten largest clones represent under 15% of the sample.

The material was PBMCs, obtained from a patient treated with natalizumab. The rearranged segments are TRBV7-8 and TRBJ2-2; too little of a D gene remains to name it. This TCR derives from a woman in her twenties or thirties with progressive multifocal leukoencephalopathy. The CDR3 region: CASSPRLISNTGELFF. The DNA sequence follows: TGTGCCAGCAGCCCCCGACTCATCTCGAACACCGGGGAGCTGTTTTTT.